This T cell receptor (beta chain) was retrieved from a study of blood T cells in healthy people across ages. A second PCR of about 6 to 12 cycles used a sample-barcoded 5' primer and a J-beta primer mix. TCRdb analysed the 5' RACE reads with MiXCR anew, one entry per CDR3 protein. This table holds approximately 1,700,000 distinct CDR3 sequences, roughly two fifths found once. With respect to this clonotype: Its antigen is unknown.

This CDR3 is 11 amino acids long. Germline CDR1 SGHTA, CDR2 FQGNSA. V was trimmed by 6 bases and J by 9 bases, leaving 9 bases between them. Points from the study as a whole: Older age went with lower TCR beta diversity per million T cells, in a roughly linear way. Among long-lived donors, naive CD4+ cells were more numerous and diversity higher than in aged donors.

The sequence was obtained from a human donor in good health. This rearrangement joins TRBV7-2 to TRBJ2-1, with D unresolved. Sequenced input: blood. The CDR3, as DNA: TGTGCCAGCAGTGACAACGGTGAGCAGTTCTTC. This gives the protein CASSDNGEQFF.